This TCR beta chain was recorded in a study of T cells in Graves' hyperthyroidism and ophthalmopathy. V lost 0 bases and J lost 7; bases outside the gene matches: 11. Per germline, CDR1 SGDLS and CDR2 YYNGEE. The CDR3 length is 17 residues. Amplified TCR beta CDR3 regions came from RNA transcripts. The HTBI primer set was used in a first-round RT-PCR of the TCR CDR3. TCRdb reprocessed the multiplex PCR reads with MiXCR, giving one entry per CDR3 protein. The data contain hundreds of thousands of distinct CDR3 sequences, around 15% of them singletons. This rearrangement joins TRBV9 to TRBJ2-2, with TRBD2 identical over 8 bases. The receptor's source is a woman under 30 with Graves' hyperthyroidism. The sample consisted of blood. As DNA, the CDR3 is TGTGCCAGCAGCGTAGCTTTCCGGGAGGGCCTCGACGGGGAGCTGTTTTTT. Amino acids: CASSVAFREGLDGELFF.